This TCR beta chain appears in the sequencing data of a study of cytomegalovirus exposure and HLA in healthy donors. Trimming cost V 4 bases and J 4 bases; bases outside gene matches: 6. Germline values: CDR1 SGHRS, CDR2 YFSETQ. The CDR3 contains 15 residues. PCR employed 60 Vbeta and 13 Jbeta primers. TCRdb's table, derived via immunoSEQ multiplex PCR, lists solely in-frame clones and lacks some. The data hold approximately 270,000 clones, with around 80% observed a single time. The receptor was derived from a girl aged 2 to 10 in good health and CMV-seronegative. The rearrangement links TRBV5-1 to TRBJ2-3; 10 bases are shared with TRBD1. Sequencing used PBMCs. The CDR3 region has the DNA TGCGCCAGCAGCACGGACAGGGGGTACGCAGATACGCAGTATTTT. Residues: CASSTDRGYADTQYF.